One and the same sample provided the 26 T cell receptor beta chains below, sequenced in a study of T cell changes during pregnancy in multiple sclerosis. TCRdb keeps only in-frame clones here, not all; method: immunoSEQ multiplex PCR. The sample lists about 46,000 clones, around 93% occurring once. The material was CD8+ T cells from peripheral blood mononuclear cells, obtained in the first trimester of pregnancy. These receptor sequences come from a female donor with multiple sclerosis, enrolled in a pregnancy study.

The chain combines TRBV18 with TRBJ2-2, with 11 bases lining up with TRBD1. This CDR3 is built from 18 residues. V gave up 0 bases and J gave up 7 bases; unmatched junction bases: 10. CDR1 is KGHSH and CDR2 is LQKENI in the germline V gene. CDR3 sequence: CASSPPDRGLAPHGELFF. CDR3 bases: TGTGCCAGCTCACCACCGGACAGGGGGCTAGCCCCTCACGGGGAGCTGTTTTTT.

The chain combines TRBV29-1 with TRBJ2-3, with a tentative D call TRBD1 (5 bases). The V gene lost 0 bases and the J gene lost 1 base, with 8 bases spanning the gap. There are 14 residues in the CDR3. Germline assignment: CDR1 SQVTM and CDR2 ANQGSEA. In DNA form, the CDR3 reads TGCAGCGTTGAAGACCAGACAGGCACAGATACGCAGTATTTT. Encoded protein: CSVEDQTGTDTQYF.

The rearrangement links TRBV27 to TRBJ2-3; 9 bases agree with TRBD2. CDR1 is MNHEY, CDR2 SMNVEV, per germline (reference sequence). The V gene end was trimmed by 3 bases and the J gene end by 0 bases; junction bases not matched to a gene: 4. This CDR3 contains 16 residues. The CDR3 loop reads CASSFWREGSTDTQYF. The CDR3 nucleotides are TGTGCCAGCAGTTTCTGGCGGGAGGGCAGCACAGATACGCAGTATTTT.

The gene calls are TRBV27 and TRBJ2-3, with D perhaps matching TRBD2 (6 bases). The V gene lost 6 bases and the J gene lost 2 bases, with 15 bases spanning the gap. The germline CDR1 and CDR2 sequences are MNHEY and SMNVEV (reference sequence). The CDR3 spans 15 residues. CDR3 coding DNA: TGTGCCAGCAGCTTTATCGGGACTTACACAGATACGCAGTATTTT. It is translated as CASSFIGTYTDTQYF.

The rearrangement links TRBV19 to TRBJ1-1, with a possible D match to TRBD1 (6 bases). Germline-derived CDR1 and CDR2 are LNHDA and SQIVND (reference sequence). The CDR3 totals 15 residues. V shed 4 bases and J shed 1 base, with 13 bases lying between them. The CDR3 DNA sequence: TGTGCCAGTAGTACCGTTACAGGGCCGAACACTGAAGCTTTCTTT. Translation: CASSTVTGPNTEAFF.

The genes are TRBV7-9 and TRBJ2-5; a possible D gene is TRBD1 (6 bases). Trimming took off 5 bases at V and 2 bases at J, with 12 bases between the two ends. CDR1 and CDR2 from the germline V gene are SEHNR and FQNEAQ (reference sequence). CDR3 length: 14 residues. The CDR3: CASSTQGGQETQYF. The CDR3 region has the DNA TGTGCCAGCAGCACACAGGGCGGGCAAGAGACCCAGTACTTC.

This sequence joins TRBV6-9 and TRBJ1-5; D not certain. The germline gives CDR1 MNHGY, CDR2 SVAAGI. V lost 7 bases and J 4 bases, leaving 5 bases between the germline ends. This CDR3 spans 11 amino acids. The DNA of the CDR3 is TGTGCCAGCAATACTAATCAGCCCCAGCATTTT. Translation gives CASNTNQPQHF.

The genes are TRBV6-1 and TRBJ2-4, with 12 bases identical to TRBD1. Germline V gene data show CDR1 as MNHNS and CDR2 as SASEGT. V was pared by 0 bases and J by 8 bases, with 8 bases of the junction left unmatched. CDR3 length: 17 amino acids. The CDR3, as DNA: TGTGCCAGCAGTGAAGCTCCATGGGACAGGGGGCGAGACATTCAGTACTTC. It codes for CASSEAPWDRGRDIQYF.

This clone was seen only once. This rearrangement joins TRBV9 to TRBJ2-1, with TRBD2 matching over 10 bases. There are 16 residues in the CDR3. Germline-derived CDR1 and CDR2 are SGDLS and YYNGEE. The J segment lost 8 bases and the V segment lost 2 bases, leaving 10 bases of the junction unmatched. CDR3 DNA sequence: TGTGCCAGCAGCGTTCCCTCTAGCGGGAGTAGAGATGAGCAGTTCTTC. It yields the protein CASSVPSSGSRDEQFF.

The CDR3 bases are TGCAGTGCTAGCGAGGGCGGGGAGCTGTTTTTT. Its protein product is CSASEGGELFF. This sequence joins TRBV20-1 and TRBJ2-2; D may be TRBD2 (5 bases). The germline gives CDR1 DFQATT, CDR2 SNEGSKA (reference sequence). Trimming took 3 bases from V and 7 from J, leaving 6 bases between them. This CDR3 region has 11 residues.

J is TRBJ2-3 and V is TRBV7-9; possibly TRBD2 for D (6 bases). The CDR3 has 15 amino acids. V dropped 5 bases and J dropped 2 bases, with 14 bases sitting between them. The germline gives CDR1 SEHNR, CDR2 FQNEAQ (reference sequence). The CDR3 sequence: CASSLREDDTDTQYF. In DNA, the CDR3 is TGTGCCAGCAGCCTGCGGGAAGACGACACAGATACGCAGTATTTT.

The CDR3 sequence is CASSEGQGVQPQHF. Here the CDR3 DNA reads TGTGCCAGCAGTGAAGGGCAGGGGGTTCAGCCCCAGCATTTT. The chain joins TRBV2 to TRBJ1-5, with 7 bases identical to TRBD1. The germline CDR1 and CDR2 sequences are SNHLY and FYNNEI. V trimming: 1 base; J trimming: 6 bases; junction bases outside the gene matches: 3. The CDR3 loop spans 14 amino acids.

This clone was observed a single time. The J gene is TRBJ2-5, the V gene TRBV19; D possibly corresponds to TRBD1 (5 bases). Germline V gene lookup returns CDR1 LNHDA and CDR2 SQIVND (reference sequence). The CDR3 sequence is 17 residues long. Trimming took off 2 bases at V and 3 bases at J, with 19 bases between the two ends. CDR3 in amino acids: CASSISLVGQMEETQYF. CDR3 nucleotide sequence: TGTGCCAGTAGTATAAGCCTAGTGGGGCAAATGGAAGAGACCCAGTACTTC.

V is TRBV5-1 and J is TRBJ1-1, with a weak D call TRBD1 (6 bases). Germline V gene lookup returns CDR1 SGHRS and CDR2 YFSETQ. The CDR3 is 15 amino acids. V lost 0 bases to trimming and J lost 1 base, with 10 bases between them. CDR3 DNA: TGCGCCAGCAGCTTGGGCCCACAGGGGAACACTGAAGCTTTCTTT. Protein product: CASSLGPQGNTEAFF.

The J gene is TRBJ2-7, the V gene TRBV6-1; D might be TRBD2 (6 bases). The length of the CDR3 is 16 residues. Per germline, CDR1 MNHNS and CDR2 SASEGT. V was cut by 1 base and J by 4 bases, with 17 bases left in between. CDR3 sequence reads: CASSEGSGTGVYEQYF. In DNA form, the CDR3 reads TGTGCCAGCAGTGAAGGATCCGGGACTGGGGTTTACGAGCAGTACTTC.

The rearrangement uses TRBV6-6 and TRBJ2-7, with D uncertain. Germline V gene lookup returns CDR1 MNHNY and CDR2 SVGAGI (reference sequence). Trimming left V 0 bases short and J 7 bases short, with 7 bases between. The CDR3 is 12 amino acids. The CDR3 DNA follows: TGTGCCAGCAGTTACTCGTCCGGTGAGCAGTACTTC. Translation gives CASSYSSGEQYF.

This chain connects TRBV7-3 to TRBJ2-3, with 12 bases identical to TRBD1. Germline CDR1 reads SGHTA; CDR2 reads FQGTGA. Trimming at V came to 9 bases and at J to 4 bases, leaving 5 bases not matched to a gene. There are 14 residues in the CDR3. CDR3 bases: TGTGCCAGTTCGGGGACAGGGGGCGCAGATACGCAGTATTTT. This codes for CASSGTGGADTQYF.

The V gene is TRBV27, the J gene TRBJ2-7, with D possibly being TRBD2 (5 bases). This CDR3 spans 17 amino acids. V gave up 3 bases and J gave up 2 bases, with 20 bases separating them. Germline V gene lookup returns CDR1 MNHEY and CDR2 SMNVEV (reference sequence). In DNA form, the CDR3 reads TGTGCCAGCAGTTTGGCTTTATCGGGATCCCCCCCCTACGAGCAGTACTTC. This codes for CASSLALSGSPPYEQYF.

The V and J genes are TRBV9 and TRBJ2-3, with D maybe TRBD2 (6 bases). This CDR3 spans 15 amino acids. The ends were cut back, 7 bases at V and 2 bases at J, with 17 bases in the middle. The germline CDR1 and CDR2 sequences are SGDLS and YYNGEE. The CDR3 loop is CASALAGRPTDTQYF. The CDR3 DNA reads TGTGCCAGCGCTCTTGCGGGAAGACCCACAGATACGCAGTATTTT.

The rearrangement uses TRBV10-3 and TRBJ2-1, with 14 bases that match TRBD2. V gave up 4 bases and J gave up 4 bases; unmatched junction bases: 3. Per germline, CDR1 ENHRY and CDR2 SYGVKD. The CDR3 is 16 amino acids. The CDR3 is CAISGGLAGAYNEQFF. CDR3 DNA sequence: TGTGCCATCAGTGGGGGACTAGCGGGAGCTTACAATGAGCAGTTCTTC.

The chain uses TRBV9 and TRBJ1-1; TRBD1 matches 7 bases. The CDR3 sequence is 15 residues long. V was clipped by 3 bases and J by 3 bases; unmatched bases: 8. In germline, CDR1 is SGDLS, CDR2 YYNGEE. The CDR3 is CASSAHRGLDTEAFF. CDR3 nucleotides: TGTGCCAGCAGCGCGCACAGGGGATTGGACACTGAAGCTTTCTTT. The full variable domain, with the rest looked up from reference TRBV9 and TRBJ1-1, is DSGVTQTPKHLITATGQRVTLRCSPRSGDLSVYWYQQSLDQGLQFLIQYYNGEERAKGNILERFSAQQFPDLHSELNLSSLELGDSALYFCASSAHRGLDTEAFFGQGTRLTVV.

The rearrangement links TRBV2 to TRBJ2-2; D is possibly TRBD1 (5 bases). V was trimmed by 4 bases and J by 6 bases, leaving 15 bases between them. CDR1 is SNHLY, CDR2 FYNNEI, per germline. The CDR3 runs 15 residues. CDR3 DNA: TGTGCCAGCAGTGGGGGCAGGGTCCTCCCCGGGGAGCTGTTTTTT. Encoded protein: CASSGGRVLPGELFF.

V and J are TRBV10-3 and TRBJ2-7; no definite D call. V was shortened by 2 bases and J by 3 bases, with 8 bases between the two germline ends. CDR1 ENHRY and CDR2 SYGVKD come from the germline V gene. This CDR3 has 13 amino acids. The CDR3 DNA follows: TGTGCCATCAGTGAGGCGGATTACTACGAGCAGTACTTC. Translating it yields CAISEADYYEQYF.

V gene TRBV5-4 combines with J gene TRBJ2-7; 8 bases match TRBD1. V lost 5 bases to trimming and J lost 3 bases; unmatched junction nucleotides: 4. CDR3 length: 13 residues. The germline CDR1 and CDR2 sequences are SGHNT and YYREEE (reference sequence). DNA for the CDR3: TGTGCCAGCAGACGTGGGACAGGCTACGAGCAGTACTTC. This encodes CASRRGTGYEQYF. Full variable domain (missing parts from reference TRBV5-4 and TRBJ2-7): ETGVTQSPTHLIKTRGQQVTLRCSSQSGHNTVSWYQQALGQGPQFIFQYYREEENGRGNFPPRFSGLQFPNYSSELNVNALELDDSALYLCASRRGTGYEQYFGPGTRLTVT.

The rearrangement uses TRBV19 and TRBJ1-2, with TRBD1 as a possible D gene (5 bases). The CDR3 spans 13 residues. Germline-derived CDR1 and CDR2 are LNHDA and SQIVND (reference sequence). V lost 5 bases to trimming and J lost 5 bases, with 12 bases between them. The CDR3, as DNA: TGTGCCAGTAGTGGGCAGGGCCCATATGGCTACACCTTC. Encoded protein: CASSGQGPYGYTF. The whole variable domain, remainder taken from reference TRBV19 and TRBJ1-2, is DGGITQSPKYLFRKEGQNVTLSCEQNLNHDAMYWYRQDPGQGLRLIYYSQIVNDFQKGDIAEGYSVSREKKESFPLTVTSAQKNPTAFYLCASSGQGPYGYTFGSGTRLTVV.

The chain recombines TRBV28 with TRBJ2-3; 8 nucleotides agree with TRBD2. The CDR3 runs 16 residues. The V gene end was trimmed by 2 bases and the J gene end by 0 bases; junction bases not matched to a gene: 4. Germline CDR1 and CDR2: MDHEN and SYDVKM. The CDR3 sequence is CASSLEPSGSTDTQYF. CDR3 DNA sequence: TGTGCCAGCAGTTTAGAGCCTAGCGGGAGCACAGATACGCAGTATTTT.